Listed here is a single T cell receptor beta chain. Its antigen is unknown. The entry originates in a study of T cell repertoires in cytomegalovirus infection. Looking at the study overall: HLA-C-restricted CMV epitopes, recently identified, and well-studied HLA-B-restricted ones were used by the study. CMV infection and matching HLA type were both indicated by public TCR beta signatures.

Each CDR3 protein gets one entry after TCRdb re-called the reads with MiXCR. Altogether approximately 1,000,000 distinct CDR3 sequences are present, approximately 31% being singletons, with the ten largest covering around an eighth. From germline, CDR1 is SGHRS and CDR2 YFSETQ. The CDR3 sequence is 14 residues long. The V end lost 3 bases, the J end lost 2 bases, and 10 bases lay between the germline ends. This chain connects TRBV5-1 to TRBJ2-3; no definite D call. The sequence was collected from a human donor in good health (CMV status not recorded). Some clones in this sample may be carry-over from other donors' samples. The sample was cultured CD8+ T cells from PBMCs, taken from culture after CMV antigen stimulation. CDR3 residues: CASSWRHLTDTQYF. The CDR3 coding sequence is TGCGCCAGCAGCTGGAGACATCTCACAGATACGCAGTATTTT.